This TCR beta chain was captured by sequencing in a study of blood T cells in healthy people across ages. General study findings and limits: Diversity estimated from one million T cells was considered an underestimate.

With a J-beta primer mix and a sample-barcoded 5' primer, a second PCR ran about 7 to 12 cycles. A tag from a template-switch adaptor with 12 random nucleotides marked each cDNA molecule. TCRdb re-derived calls from the 5' RACE reads in MiXCR, one entry per CDR3 protein. The repertoire consists of 1 million or so distinct CDR3 sequences, with roughly 24% occurring once and the leading ten covering less than 0.75%. The length of the CDR3 is 13 residues. The V gene's germline CDR1 is MNHEY and CDR2 SVGAGI. On this clonotype itself: The antigen is not known.

The same data also went into a second study, on T cells of mothers and their children. That paper notes: Healthy Caucasian mothers, a few in number, and their six children were the donors.

The receptor comes from a girl aged 2 to 10 in good health. The sample comprised blood. The rearrangement joins TRBV6-5 to TRBJ2-7; unclear D gene. The J call may not be correct, given that the DNA end is closer to TRBJ2-5. The CDR3 DNA reads TGTGCCAGCACCCCGATTACCCGAGAGACCCAGTACTTC. It yields the protein CASTPITRETQYF.